This is a list of T cell receptor beta chains from one sample in a study of OX40 agonist ivuxolimab in advanced cancers. Generated by immunoSEQ multiplex PCR, the TCRdb table keeps only in-frame clones and is missing some. The repertoire holds tens of thousands of clones, with around four fifths as singletons. The sample here was CD4+ or CD8+ T cells sorted from blood, taken in a trial of the OX40 agonist ivuxolimab. The receptors come from an adult with an advanced solid tumor such as melanoma, head and neck, liver or kidney cancer. Both conserved end residues are part of each CDR3. The order of the fields is V gene, clone size, D gene, J gene, CDR3 protein, CDR3 DNA. The D gene is left open where the match is weak. Size is stated for part of the rows, as once, few or many counts, or as a class when the clone is expanded.

TRBV15	few	TRBD2	TRBJ2-3	CATSRGHLRTSGRRLSSTDTQYF	TGTGCCACCAGCAGAGGCCACCTCCGGACTAGCGGGAGGCGACTTTCAAGCACAGATACGCAGTATTTT
TRBV7-9	.	TRBD1	TRBJ2-6	CASSSGQGFSSGANVLTF	TGTGCCAGCAGCTCGGGACAGGGGTTTAGCTCTGGGGCCAACGTCCTGACTTTC
TRBV28	.	TRBD1	TRBJ2-7	CASSPPQGDEQYF	TGTGCCAGCAGTCCGCCCCAGGGGGACGAGCAGTACTTC
TRBV29-1	.	TRBD1	TRBJ1-2	CSVGTGGVYGYTF	TGCAGCGTTGGGACAGGGGGAGTTTATGGCTACACCTTC
TRBV5-4	.	TRBD2	TRBJ2-7	CASSSLAGTGYEQYF	TGTGCCAGCAGCTCTCTAGCGGGAACAGGCTACGAGCAGTACTTC
TRBV7-9	.	TRBD1	TRBJ1-1	CASSSGQGREAFF	TGTGCCAGCAGCTCCGGACAGGGAAGGGAAGCTTTCTTT
TRBV6-5	once	TRBD1	TRBJ1-3	CASSPGGDGNTIYF	TGTGCCAGCAGTCCAGGGGGCGATGGAAACACCATATATTTT
TRBV19	.	TRBD2	TRBJ2-3	CASSMFNTAGGTDTQYF	TGTGCCAGTAGTATGTTCAATACAGCGGGAGGCACAGATACGCAGTATTTT
TRBV19	.	TRBD2	TRBJ2-3	CASKPTAGWGDTQYF	TGTGCCAGTAAACCCACAGCGGGATGGGGAGATACGCAGTATTTT
TRBV4-1	few	.	TRBJ2-2	CASSQLSGELFF	TGCGCCAGCAGCCAATTATCCGGGGAGCTGTTTTTT
TRBV11-2	.	TRBD2	TRBJ2-2	CASGGGNTGELFF	TGTGCCAGCGGCGGGGGAAACACCGGGGAGCTGTTTTTT
TRBV30	few	.	TRBJ2-3	CAWSQGRGTDTQYF	TGTGCCTGGAGTCAGGGGCGGGGCACAGATACGCAGTATTTT
TRBV9	few	TRBD1	TRBJ1-5	CASSVEGQGNQPQHF	TGTGCCAGCAGCGTAGAGGGACAGGGCAATCAGCCCCAGCATTTT
TRBV7-8	.	.	TRBJ1-2	CASSLPGTGVYGYTF	TGTGCCAGCAGCTTACCCGGAACGGGAGTCTATGGCTACACCTTC
TRBV21-1	.	.	TRBJ1-5	CASSKPGFQPQHF	TGTGCCAGCAGCAAGCCAGGGTTTCAGCCCCAGCATTTT
TRBV7-9	medium-sized	TRBD1	TRBJ1-2	CASSGQGEEAPNYGYTF	TGTGCCAGCAGCGGACAGGGGGAGGAAGCCCCTAACTATGGCTACACCTTC
TRBV5-4	.	.	TRBJ2-7	CASSFEGGISYEQYF	TGTGCCAGCAGCTTCGAGGGCGGGATTTCCTACGAGCAGTACTTC
TRBV14	.	.	TRBJ2-5	CASSQVVGGYEETQYF	TGTGCCAGCAGCCAGGTTGTTGGGGGATATGAGGAGACCCAGTACTTC
TRBV7-3	.	.	TRBJ1-1	CASSLAFGGQKNTEAFF	TGTGCCAGCAGCTTAGCGTTTGGCGGGCAGAAGAACACTGAAGCTTTCTTT
TRBV27	.	TRBD2	TRBJ2-1	CASSLSRTRIFNNEQFF	TGTGCCAGCAGTTTATCCCGGACTAGGATCTTTAACAATGAGCAGTTCTTC
TRBV6-6	.	TRBD1	TRBJ2-7	CASSLPQGPYEQYF	TGTGCCAGCAGCCTACCACAGGGGCCCTACGAGCAGTACTTC
TRBV28	.	.	TRBJ2-7	CASSSRLEYEQYF	TGTGCCAGCAGTTCCCGACTTGAATACGAGCAGTACTTC
TRBV7-2	.	.	TRBJ1-3	CASSPTPSRQEIRNTIYF	TGTGCCAGCAGCCCAACCCCATCCCGACAGGAGATACGAAACACCATATATTTT
TRBV27	.	TRBD1	TRBJ1-2	CASSLGGQGTYGYTF	TGTGCCAGCAGTTTGGGGGGACAGGGGACCTATGGCTACACCTTC
TRBV15	once	TRBD2	TRBJ2-1	CATSLAGESYNEQFF	TGTGCCACCAGCTTAGCGGGGGAATCCTACAATGAGCAGTTCTTC
TRBV13	.	.	TRBJ2-7	CASSLAGTLLEQYF	TGTGCCAGCAGCTTAGCGGGGACTCTCCTCGAGCAGTACTTC
TRBV7-9	.	.	TRBJ1-1	CASSSETGENTEAFF	TGTGCCAGCAGCTCCGAGACGGGGGAGAACACTGAAGCTTTCTTT
TRBV6-5	once	TRBD2	TRBJ2-7	CASSYSGGLAYEQYF	TGTGCCAGCAGTTACAGCGGGGGGCTAGCCTACGAGCAGTACTTC
TRBV27	.	.	TRBJ2-7	CASSSGLKQYF	TGTGCCAGCAGTTCCGGACTTAAGCAGTACTTC
TRBV29-1	.	TRBD1	TRBJ1-1	CSVRQGMNTEAFF	TGCAGCGTGAGACAGGGTATGAACACTGAAGCTTTCTTT
TRBV13	.	TRBD2	TRBJ2-1	CASSSGLAGDREQFF	TGTGCCAGCAGCTCCGGACTAGCGGGAGATCGTGAGCAGTTCTTC
TRBV6-5	.	TRBD1	TRBJ2-7	CASSYYRDSPSYEQYF	TGTGCCAGCAGTTACTATCGGGACAGTCCCTCCTACGAGCAGTACTTC
TRBV9	.	.	TRBJ2-2	CASSPQGGGGVTGELFF	TGTGCCAGCAGCCCTCAAGGGGGCGGCGGGGTCACCGGGGAGCTGTTTTTT
TRBV5-1	.	.	TRBJ2-3	CASSPNEVSTDTQYF	TGCGCCAGCAGCCCAAACGAGGTTAGCACAGATACGCAGTATTTT